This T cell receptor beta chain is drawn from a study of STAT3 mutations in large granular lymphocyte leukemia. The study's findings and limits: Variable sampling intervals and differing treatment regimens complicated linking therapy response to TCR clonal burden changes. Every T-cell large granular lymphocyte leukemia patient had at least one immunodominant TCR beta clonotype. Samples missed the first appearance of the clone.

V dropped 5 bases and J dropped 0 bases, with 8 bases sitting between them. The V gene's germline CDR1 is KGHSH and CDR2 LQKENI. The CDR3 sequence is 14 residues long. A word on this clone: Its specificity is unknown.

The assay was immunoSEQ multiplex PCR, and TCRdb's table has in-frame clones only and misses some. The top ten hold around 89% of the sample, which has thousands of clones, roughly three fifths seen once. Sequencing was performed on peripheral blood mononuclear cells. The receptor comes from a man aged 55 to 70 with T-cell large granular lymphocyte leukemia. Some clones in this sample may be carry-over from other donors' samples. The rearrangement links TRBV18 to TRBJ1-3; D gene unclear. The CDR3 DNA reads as TGTGCCAGCTCATCAGGCAGCTCTGGAAACACCATATATTTT. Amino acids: CASSSGSSGNTIYF. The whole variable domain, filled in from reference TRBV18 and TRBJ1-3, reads NAGVMQNPRHLVRRRGQEARLRCSPMKGHSHVYWYRQLPEEGLKFMVYLQKENIIDESGMPKERFSAEFPKEGPSILRIQQVVRGDSAAYFCASSSGSSGNTIYFGEGSWLTVV.